This entry features one TCR beta chain sequence. Its antigen is still unknown. The data were taken from a study of cytomegalovirus exposure and HLA in healthy donors. Study results and caveats: Rarity marked most TCR sequences, yet some public TCRs occurred in many donors. Roughly uniform sequencing depth across donors was assumed, possibly incorrectly.

PCR employed 60 Vbeta and 13 Jbeta primers. Measured with immunoSEQ multiplex PCR; TCRdb has only the in-frame clones, and not every one. The sample contains fewer than 250,000 clones, around 81% of which appear only once. This CDR3 contains 16 residues. The germline V and J ends were trimmed by 0 bases and 0 bases, with 10 bases remaining between them. Germline loops: CDR1 MNHEY, CDR2 SVGAGI. This chain joins TRBV6-5 and TRBJ2-3; D is undetermined. This TCR was recovered from a man between 18 and 29 years old in good health and CMV-seronegative. The sample was PBMCs. The CDR3 nucleotides are TGTGCCAGCAGTTACTCCCTTAGAGGTAGCACAGATACGCAGTATTTT. Translated, it gives CASSYSLRGSTDTQYF.